The 26 T cell receptor beta chains below all came from one sample that was sequenced in a study of radiation and T cells in renal cell carcinoma. Sequencing used immunoSEQ multiplex PCR; TCRdb keeps in-frame clones, though not all of them. Here the sample spans just under 150,000 clones, around nine tenths being singletons. This sample's time point: blood 4 weeks post-SBRT, at nephrectomy. Sample treatment: 15 Gy SBRT to primary tumor, nephrectomy 4 weeks later. The source was blood, collected from a patient whose treatment included radiotherapy and nephrectomy. These receptors were taken from a woman aged 50 to 65 with renal cell carcinoma.

The chain carries TRBV27 and TRBJ1-1; no definite D call. V lost 7 bases and J 1 base, leaving 19 bases between the germline ends. The germline gives CDR1 MNHEY, CDR2 SMNVEV (reference sequence). The CDR3 runs 16 residues. The CDR3 is CASILPSGRRNTEAFF. CDR3 nucleotide sequence: TGTGCCAGCATCTTGCCCTCAGGACGCCGGAACACTGAAGCTTTCTTT.

In nucleotides, the CDR3 is TGTGCCAGCAGTCCTATTTCGGAGACCCAGTACTTC. It translates to CASSPISETQYF. This chain connects TRBV28 to TRBJ2-5; D not certain. The V gene lost 5 bases and the J gene lost 5 bases, with 9 bases spanning the gap. CDR1 and CDR2 (germline): MDHEN, SYDVKM. The CDR3 extends over 12 amino acids.

The chain has TRBV25-1 and TRBJ2-3; a possible D gene is TRBD2 (6 bases). V lost 6 bases and J 0 bases, leaving 13 bases between the germline ends. The germline V gene encodes CDR1 MGHDK and CDR2 SYGVNS. The CDR3 spans 15 residues. CDR3 amino acids: CASSRSGRSTDTQYF. Written as DNA, the CDR3 is TGTGCCAGCAGCCGGAGCGGGCGAAGCACAGATACGCAGTATTTT.

The genes are TRBV18 and TRBJ1-6, with a weak D call TRBD1 (5 bases). Germline V lookup: CDR1 KGHSH, CDR2 LQKENI. The V end was cut by 2 bases, the J end by 7 bases, with 6 bases between. There are 13 residues in the CDR3. The CDR3, as DNA: TGTGCCAGCTCACCAGACAGAAATTCACCCCTCCACTTT. It translates to CASSPDRNSPLHF.

A few counts support this clone. V and J are TRBV6-6 and TRBJ1-1, with no clear D. Trimming pared 2 bases from V and 3 bases from J, leaving 10 bases between. The CDR3 covers 14 residues. In germline, CDR1 is MNHNY, CDR2 SVGAGI (reference sequence). In DNA, the CDR3 is TGTGCCAGCAGTTACGACTCAACCGACACTGAAGCTTTCTTT. This translates into CASSYDSTDTEAFF.

The sample holds one count of this clone. This chain joins TRBV2 and TRBJ1-1; D is perhaps TRBD1 (6 bases). From germline, CDR1 is SNHLY and CDR2 FYNNEI. The CDR3 has 13 amino acids. Trimming left V 4 bases short and J 8 bases short, with 14 bases between. The CDR3 spells CASSALLGGEAFF. The CDR3 DNA reads as TGTGCCAGCAGTGCTTTATTAGGGGGGGAAGCTTTCTTT.

This chain joins TRBV5-4 and TRBJ2-7; tentatively, D is TRBD1 or TRBD2 (5 bases each). V was pared by 2 bases and J by 3 bases, with 15 bases between. The CDR3 has 15 amino acids. The germline gives CDR1 SGHNT, CDR2 YYREEE (reference sequence). The CDR3 DNA reads as TGTGCCAGCAGCTTCCGGGACCGGCGGTACTACGAGCAGTACTTC. It encodes CASSFRDRRYYEQYF.

This sequence joins TRBV19 and TRBJ2-7; maybe TRBD1 (5 bases). CDR1 is LNHDA and CDR2 is SQIVND in the germline V gene (reference sequence). Trimming shortened V by 3 bases and J by 7 bases, and 13 bases separated the two germline ends. The CDR3 is 13 residues long. The CDR3, as DNA: TGTGCCAGTAGTATGCAGGGAAGGGATGAGCAGTACTTC. This translates into CASSMQGRDEQYF.

The chain carries TRBV7-3 and TRBJ2-1, with D possibly TRBD2 on 6 matching bases. Per germline, CDR1 SGHTA and CDR2 FQGTGA. This CDR3 contains 15 residues. The V gene lost 0 bases and the J gene lost 7 bases, with 13 bases spanning the gap. CDR3 DNA sequence: TGTGCCAGCAGCTTAACGAGGCGGGGCCGGAATGAGCAGTTCTTC. Protein product: CASSLTRRGRNEQFF.

CDR3 residues: CASSDLTGSDDTQYF. The CDR3 nucleotides read TGTGCCAGCAGTGACCTGACAGGGTCGGATGATACGCAGTATTTT. This sequence joins TRBV6-4 and TRBJ2-3; 7 positions match TRBD1. The CDR3 length is 15 residues. Trimming took 2 bases from V and 6 from J; bases not matched to a gene: 8. CDR1 is MRHNA and CDR2 is SNTAGT in the germline V gene.

The chain employs TRBV9 and TRBJ2-1; no definite D call. The CDR3 is made up of 15 amino acids. The V end was cut by 0 bases, the J end by 0 bases, with 7 bases between. Germline CDR1 reads SGDLS; CDR2 reads YYNGEE. DNA for the CDR3: TGTGCCAGCAGCGTAGGTGATAGCTCCTACAATGAGCAGTTCTTC. Residues: CASSVGDSSYNEQFF.

In its sample, this clone was seen a few times. The V and J genes are TRBV5-1 and TRBJ2-2; D is possibly TRBD2 (6 bases). The CDR3 is 13 amino acids. Trimming shortened V by 5 bases and J by 2 bases, and 7 bases separated the two germline ends. CDR1 and CDR2 from the germline V gene are SGHRS and YFSETQ. CDR3 bases: TGCGCCAGCAGGGAGGGTAACACCGGGGAGCTGTTTTTT. Its protein is CASREGNTGELFF.

The rearrangement links TRBV30 to TRBJ1-1; D remains unclear. CDR1 and CDR2 (germline): GTSNPN, SVGIG (reference sequence). The ends were cut back, 3 bases at V and 11 bases at J, with 13 bases in the middle. The CDR3 length is 11 residues. The CDR3 spells CAWSYEGNAFF. In DNA, the CDR3 is TGTGCCTGGAGCTACGAAGGGAATGCTTTCTTT.

This clone was counted only a few times. Distinct nucleotide sequences in the sample also encode this CDR3. V gene TRBV6-6 combines with J gene TRBJ1-2; D gene unclear. From germline, CDR1 is MNHNY and CDR2 SVGAGI (reference sequence). The V gene lost 5 bases and the J gene lost 0 bases, with 7 bases spanning the gap. The CDR3 totals 13 residues. As DNA, the CDR3 is TGTGCCAGCAGTCCTGGGGCTAACTATGGCTACACCTTC. It translates to CASSPGANYGYTF.

About this clone itself: The same CDR3 is also encoded by other DNA sequences in this sample. V gene TRBV7-2 combines with J gene TRBJ2-7; D is possibly TRBD2 (6 bases). Trimming took off 2 bases at V and 3 bases at J, with 14 bases between the two ends. CDR1 is SGHTA and CDR2 is FQGNSA in the germline V gene. CDR3 length: 15 residues. CDR3 sequence (DNA): TGTGCCAGCAGCTTATCAACGGGACTTAGCTACGAGCAGTACTTC. It specifies CASSLSTGLSYEQYF.

J is TRBJ1-3 and V is TRBV5-1, with a weak D call TRBD1 (5 bases). The CDR3 has 15 residues. The V end was cut by 0 bases, the J end by 2 bases, with 9 bases between. Germline CDR1 SGHRS, CDR2 YFSETQ. The CDR3 DNA follows: TGCGCCAGCAGCTTGGATGGGGCAGCTGGAAACACCATATATTTT. Amino acids: CASSLDGAAGNTIYF.

This chain uses TRBV5-5 with TRBJ2-1; the D gene is possibly TRBD1 (6 bases). The V end lost 3 bases, the J end lost 3 bases, and 7 bases lay between the germline ends. CDR1 SGHKS and CDR2 YYEKEE come from the germline V gene (reference sequence). There are 13 residues in the CDR3. The CDR3 here is CASSSDSYNEQFF. The CDR3 DNA is TGTGCCAGCAGCTCGGACAGCTACAATGAGCAGTTCTTC.

The chain uses TRBV18 and TRBJ2-4; unclear D gene. Trimming stripped 2 bases from V and 9 bases from J, with 14 bases between. CDR3 length: 14 amino acids. CDR1 KGHSH and CDR2 LQKENI come from the germline V gene. CDR3 in DNA: TGTGCCAGCTCACCAGGACCCCAGGCTGGCATTCAGTACTTC. Translated: CASSPGPQAGIQYF.

This clone is a singleton in its sample. The V call is TRBV4-1, the J call TRBJ1-1; D not certain. Trimming took off 0 bases at V and 1 base at J, with 12 bases between the two ends. Germline-derived CDR1 and CDR2 are MGHRA and YSYEKL. The CDR3 extends over 16 amino acids. CDR3 DNA sequence: TGCGCCAGCAGCCAAGAACCCGCCTCAGGGAACACTGAAGCTTTCTTT. This sequence encodes CASSQEPASGNTEAFF.

V is TRBV20-1 and J is TRBJ2-4; the D gene is possibly TRBD2 (6 bases). Germline V gene sequence: CDR1 DFQATT, CDR2 SNEGSKA (reference sequence). The CDR3 is made up of 11 amino acids. The V gene lost 0 bases and the J gene lost 11 bases, with 8 bases spanning the gap. The CDR3 spells CSARDGRFQYF. The CDR3 DNA reads TGCAGTGCTAGAGATGGGAGGTTTCAGTACTTC.

The chain is built from TRBV19 and TRBJ2-7; D gene uncertain. V lost 5 bases and J lost 0, with 11 bases in between. Per germline, CDR1 LNHDA and CDR2 SQIVND (reference sequence). This CDR3 has 14 amino acids. The CDR3 protein is CASSSKDLSYEQYF. The CDR3 DNA is TGTGCCAGTAGTTCGAAAGACCTCTCCTACGAGCAGTACTTC.

The rearrangement joins TRBV7-2 to TRBJ2-3; D remains unclear. The CDR3 contains 16 residues. The V gene's germline CDR1 is SGHTA and CDR2 FQGNSA. V lost 5 bases and J 0 bases, leaving 15 bases between the germline ends. In DNA, the CDR3 is TGTGCCAGCAGCGAGAATGAGACACCAAGCACAGATACGCAGTATTTT. It is translated as CASSENETPSTDTQYF.

This rearrangement joins TRBV9 to TRBJ2-4; no definite D call. CDR1 and CDR2 from the germline V gene are SGDLS and YYNGEE. The CDR3 is 14 residues long. V was clipped by 4 bases and J by 10 bases, with 18 bases between them. This chain's CDR3 is CASSLLSRLSIQYF. CDR3 DNA sequence: TGTGCCAGCAGCCTCCTTTCGAGACTCAGTATTCAGTACTTC.

V gene TRBV10-2 combines with J gene TRBJ2-7, with D perhaps TRBD1 (6 bases). The CDR3 sequence is 14 residues long. V lost 3 bases and J lost 4, with 13 bases in between. Germline V gene sequence: CDR1 WSHSY, CDR2 SAAADI. This CDR3 reads CASSDPGTQYEQYF. In nucleotides, the CDR3 is TGCGCCAGCAGTGACCCCGGGACACAGTACGAGCAGTACTTC.

This clone was seen once. The chain uses TRBV6-4 and TRBJ2-2; D could derive from TRBD1 or TRBD2 (6 bases each). The germline gives CDR1 MRHNA, CDR2 SNTAGT. The CDR3 is 16 amino acids. The germline V and J ends were trimmed by 3 bases and 5 bases, with 16 bases remaining between them. CDR3 coding DNA: TGTGCCAGCAGTGAACAGGGCTACGGGGGAACCGGGGAGCTGTTTTTT. Residues: CASSEQGYGGTGELFF.

The J gene is TRBJ2-7, the V gene TRBV4-1, with 8 bases fitting TRBD2. J lost 2 bases, V lost 3 bases, and 6 bases had no gene match. The CDR3 runs to 15 residues. Germline CDR1 MGHRA, CDR2 YSYEKL. CDR3 residues: CASSQELAAAYEQYF. The CDR3 bases are TGCGCCAGCAGCCAGGAACTAGCGGCAGCCTACGAGCAGTACTTC.